One and the same sample provided the 6 T cell receptor beta chains below, sequenced in a study of blood T cells in healthy people across ages. Using a J-beta primer mix together with a sample-barcoded 5' primer, a second PCR was run for about 6 to 11 cycles. TCRdb recomputed calls from the 5' RACE reads with MiXCR, one row per CDR3 protein. The sample lists hundreds of thousands of distinct CDR3 sequences, roughly 25% occurring once. These data also formed part of another study, on T cells of mothers and their children.

The material sequenced was blood. Receptors originate from a boy aged 5 to 17 in good health.

The chain combines TRBV5-1 with TRBJ2-5; D perhaps matches TRBD1 (6 bases). The end of the DNA is better explained by TRBJ2-1, so the J call may be wrong. The length of the CDR3 is 16 residues. Germline CDR1 SGHRS, CDR2 YFSETQ. The CDR3: CASSLTGFRVSGEQFF. CDR3 bases: TGCGCCAGCAGCTTGACAGGGTTCCGGGTCTCGGGTGAGCAGTTCTTC.

This chain joins TRBV2 and TRBJ2-5; no firm D call. The CDR3 loop spans 13 amino acids. With 7 bases removed from V and 5 bases from J, the gap between germline ends came to 14 bases. From germline, CDR1 is SNHLY and CDR2 FYNNEI. DNA for the CDR3: TGTGCCAGCAAGTTCTATCAGGAGGAGACCCAGTACTTC. This encodes CASKFYQEETQYF.

This clonotype appeared a few times. This sequence joins TRBV6-5 and TRBJ1-2; D is possibly TRBD1 (6 bases). Per the germline V gene, CDR1 is MNHEY and CDR2 is SVGAGI. This CDR3 contains 16 residues. Trimming stripped 3 bases from V and 4 bases from J, with 18 bases between. In nucleotides, the CDR3 is TGTGCCAGCAGTTATGAAGGAGGACAGCACCTCTATGGCTACACCTTC. Translating it yields CASSYEGGQHLYGYTF.

The sample holds a few counts of this clonotype. The chain links TRBV3-1 to TRBJ2-5; 10 bases line up with TRBD2. After removal of 5 bases from V and 10 bases from J, the junction contained 13 bases not matched to a gene. CDR1 LGHDT and CDR2 YNNKEL come from the germline V gene (reference sequence). CDR3 length equals 15 residues. The CDR3 region is CASSGDLAGEGCQYF. CDR3 DNA: TGTGCCAGCAGCGGAGACCTAGCGGGAGAAGGCTGCCAGTACTTC.

A note on this clonotype: In this CDR3 the conserved last residue, phenylalanine or tryptophan, is missing, so a read error is likely. The rearrangement links TRBV7-8 to TRBJ2-4; 14 positions agree with TRBD2. Germline lookup yields CDR1 SGHVS and CDR2 FQNEAQ. Trimming took 3 bases from V and 2 from J; bases not matched to a gene: 6. The CDR3 is 18 amino acids. For the CDR3, the DNA is TGTGCCAGCAGCTTGGGGACTAGCGGGAGTAGAACCAAAAACATTCAGTACGTC. Amino acids: CASSLGTSGSRTKNIQYV.

The rearrangement joins TRBV7-9 to TRBJ2-7; perhaps TRBD1 as D (5 bases). V was clipped by 1 base and J by 2 bases, with 12 bases between them. Germline CDR1 reads SEHNR; CDR2 reads FQNEAQ (reference sequence). The CDR3 is 15 amino acids. For the CDR3, the DNA is TGTGCCAGCAGCTTAGTGGACACCCCAGCCTACGAGCAGTACTTC. The encoded protein is CASSLVDTPAYEQYF.